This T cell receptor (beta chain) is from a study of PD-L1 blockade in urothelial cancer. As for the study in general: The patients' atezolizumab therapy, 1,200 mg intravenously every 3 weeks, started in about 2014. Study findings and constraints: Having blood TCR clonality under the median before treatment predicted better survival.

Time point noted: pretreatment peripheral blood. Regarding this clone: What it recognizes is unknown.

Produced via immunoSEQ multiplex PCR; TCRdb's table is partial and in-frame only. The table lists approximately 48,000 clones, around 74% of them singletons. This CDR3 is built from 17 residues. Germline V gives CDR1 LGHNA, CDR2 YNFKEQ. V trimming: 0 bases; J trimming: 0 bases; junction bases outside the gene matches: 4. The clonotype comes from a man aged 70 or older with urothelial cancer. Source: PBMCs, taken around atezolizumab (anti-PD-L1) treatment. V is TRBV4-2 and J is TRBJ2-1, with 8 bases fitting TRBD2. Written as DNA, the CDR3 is TGTGCCAGCAGCCAAGATGTTGCGGGGGGCTCCTACAATGAGCAGTTCTTC. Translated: CASSQDVAGGSYNEQFF.